The rows below give T cell receptor beta chains drawn from one sample of a study of blood T cell repertoires in COVID-19. Sequencing was performed with immunoSEQ multiplex PCR; in TCRdb, only in-frame clones are kept and a portion is missing. The table shows 390,000 or so clones, with 80% to 90% occurring only once. The sequencing sample was made of PBMCs or T cells enriched from blood (not recorded which). All receptors derive from a man aged 18 to 30 who had recovered from COVID-19. Each CDR3 is given with its conserved first and last residue. Each record gives: D gene, J gene, clone size, V gene, CDR3 DNA, CDR3 protein. D genes are given only for firm matches. Clone size is stated in some rows and not others, as once, few, many or a class when expanded.

>NA|TRBJ2-7|NA|TRBV2
TGTGCCACCCGGGGGGCGGGAGAGCAGTACTTC
CATRGAGEQYF
>TRBD1|TRBJ1-1|NA|TRBV2
TGTGCCAGCAGCCCGACAGGGACGAACACTGAAGCTTTCTTT
CASSPTGTNTEAFF
>NA|TRBJ2-7|NA|TRBV3-1/TRBV3-2
TGTGCCAGCAGCCAAGGACTAGGGACCTACGAGCAGTACTTC
CASSQGLGTYEQYF
>NA|TRBJ1-2|NA|TRBV4-1
TGCGCCAGCAGCCAAGCATCAGGGTATGGCTACACCTTC
CASSQASGYGYTF
>NA|TRBJ1-5|NA|TRBV19
TGTGCCAGTAGGGTACAGGAGACTCCTAATCAGCCCCAGCATTTT
CASRVQETPNQPQHF
>TRBD2|TRBJ2-1|NA|TRBV11-2
TGTGCCAGCAGCTCAGCCACATCTAGCGGGAGTTCCTACAATGAGCAGTTCTTC
CASSSATSSGSSYNEQFF
>NA|TRBJ1-1|NA|TRBV6-5
TGTGCCAGCAGTTTGGGCCCGGGGTATCAGAACACTGAAGCTTTCTTT
CASSLGPGYQNTEAFF
>TRBD2|TRBJ2-7|NA|TRBV5-6
TGTGCCAGCAGCGCGCCGGGGGCTAGCGGGACCTACGAGCAGTACTTC
CASSAPGASGTYEQYF
>TRBD2|TRBJ2-7|NA|TRBV7-6
TGTGCCAGCAGCCGCGGGGTAGCGGGAGACTTTAGCGAGCAGTACTTC
CASSRGVAGDFSEQYF
>NA|TRBJ1-5|NA|TRBV7-2
TGTGCCAGCAGCTGGGGACTTAATCAGCCCCAGCATTTT
CASSWGLNQPQHF
>TRBD1|TRBJ1-4|once|TRBV6-5
TGTGCCAGCAGTTCACGACAGGGGATTAATGAAAAACTGTTTTTT
CASSSRQGINEKLFF
>TRBD2|TRBJ2-7|NA|TRBV29-1
TGCAGCGTTGAACCCCTCGGGACTAGCGGGAGGAGCTTC
CSVEPLGTSGRSF
>NA|TRBJ2-3|NA|TRBV18
TGTGCCAGCTCAGCCTTCCAGTACACAGATACGCAGTATTTT
CASSAFQYTDTQYF
>TRBD1|TRBJ1-2|NA|TRBV25-1
TGTGCCAGCAGCACCCAGGGGGCTGTCTATGGCTACACCTTC
CASSTQGAVYGYTF
>NA|TRBJ2-1|NA|TRBV11-2
TGTGCCAGCAGCAACAGGGATGCCTCCTACAATGAGCAGTTCTTC
CASSNRDASYNEQFF
>NA|TRBJ2-7|NA|TRBV6-5
TGTGCCAGCAGTTACTCGGGGGGTCCTTACGAGCAGTACTTC
CASSYSGGPYEQYF
>NA|TRBJ2-2|NA|TRBV12-3/TRBV12-4
TGTGCCACCCAAAAGAACACCGGGGAGCTGTTTTTT
CATQKNTGELFF
>NA|TRBJ1-6|NA|TRBV2
TGTGCCAGCAGTGAGGACAGTAGTAGTTCACCCCTCCACTTT
CASSEDSSSSPLHF
>NA|TRBJ1-6|NA|TRBV10-3
TGTGCCATCAAATTGGACGGAGGGTATAATTCACCCCTCCACTTT
CAIKLDGGYNSPLHF
>TRBD1|TRBJ2-7|NA|TRBV4-1
TGCGCCAGCAGCCAAGGGGACAGAAACTACGAGCAGTACTTC
CASSQGDRNYEQYF
>TRBD1|TRBJ1-6|NA|TRBV19
TGTGCCAGTAGTCTCGGGACAGGGAATTCACCCCTCCACTTT
CASSLGTGNSPLHF
>NA|TRBJ1-1|NA|TRBV5-8
TGTGCCAGCAGCTTGGGTAGGGACACCGTAATTACCTCCACTGAAGCTTTCTTT
CASSLGRDTVITSTEAFF
>NA|TRBJ2-7|NA|TRBV15
TGTGCCACCAGCAGAGACAGGGACTACGAGCAGTACTTC
CATSRDRDYEQYF
>NA|TRBJ1-5|NA|TRBV6-5
TGTGCCAGCAGCCCCCGGGGGGTACGCAATCAGCCCCAGCATTTT
CASSPRGVRNQPQHF
>TRBD2|TRBJ2-3|NA|TRBV9
TGTGCCAGCAGCCCACTAGTGCTAGCGGGGACCACAGATACGCAGTATTTT
CASSPLVLAGTTDTQYF
>NA|TRBJ2-1|NA|TRBV21-1
TGTGCCAGCAGCCCGGCACTAGCGGGAGGTACGGACTACAATGAGCAGTTCTTC
CASSPALAGGTDYNEQFF
>TRBD1|TRBJ2-2|NA|TRBV6-6
TGTGCCAGCAGTTCCAGGACAGGGGCTAACACCGGGGAGCTGTTTTTT
CASSSRTGANTGELFF